The clone carrying this T cell receptor (beta chain) was picked up a small number of times. This sample is part of a study of blood T cell repertoires in COVID-19. Study overall: Spain, Italy and the United States supplied samples that represented acute and convalescent COVID-19. The analysed material was cDNA or gDNA that came from T cells, B-cell-depleted T cells, or PBMCs.

Authors' methods: Estimates of nucleated cell counts were drawn from the amplification of reference gene primers. Measured with immunoSEQ multiplex PCR; TCRdb has only the in-frame clones, and not every one. D and trimming were read from the DNA, whereas the V and J calls and clone size are those reported in that table. Altogether under 40,000 clones are present, 60% to 80% being singletons, with the ten largest covering approximately 7%. Germline CDR1 MGHRA, CDR2 YSYEKL. The germline V and J ends were trimmed by 0 bases and 5 bases, with 11 bases remaining between them. This CDR3 region has 15 residues.

The source of this sequence is a woman aged 60 to 75 with acute or convalescent COVID-19. The chain joins TRBV4-1 to TRBJ1-5; D is possibly TRBD1 (6 bases). Sequenced sample: peripheral blood. In nucleotides, the CDR3 is TGCGCCAGCAGCCAAGATTATGGACAGTATCAGCCCCAGCATTTT. Protein: CASSQDYGQYQPQHF.